These T cell receptor beta chains were read from a single sample in a study of PD-L1 blockade in urothelial cancer. Produced via immunoSEQ multiplex PCR; TCRdb's table is partial and in-frame only. The sample holds around 49,000 clones, approximately 78% seen once. The sequences come from PBMCs, collected around atezolizumab (anti-PD-L1) treatment. Receptors originate from a man aged 55 to 69 with urothelial cancer. The conserved cysteine and the conserved F or W are not part of the CDR3 here. The order of the fields is J gene, clone size, V gene, CDR3 protein. Clone size is not always given. Where it is, it says once, few, many or a class for expanded clones.

>TRBJ2-3|.|TRBV30
AWSREGLDTQY
>TRBJ1-4|.|TRBV2
ASSGPGQLNEKLF
>TRBJ2-3|.|TRBV2
ASSGDRGTDTQY
>TRBJ1-1|.|TRBV11-2
ASSLAGTPVGAF
>TRBJ2-1|.|TRBV19
ASSIPPYYNEQF
>TRBJ1-2|.|TRBV29-1
SGRTGAYGYT
>TRBJ2-7|.|TRBV5-1
ASSQPPSREQY
>TRBJ1-3|once|TRBV6-1
ASSEIPPGSGNTIY
>TRBJ1-2|few|TRBV27
ASSIREGNYGYT
>TRBJ2-5|.|TRBV30
AWSGPGLAGVTRGETQY
>TRBJ2-7|.|TRBV30
AWSSGLGIDEQY
>TRBJ1-1|.|TRBV5-4
ASSFGPQNTEAF
>TRBJ2-5|.|TRBV6-1
ASSAVPARGIGQETQY
>TRBJ2-7|.|TRBV6-1
ASSDRTLQY
>TRBJ2-3|.|TRBV6-1
ASSPTSRGTQY
>TRBJ1-1|.|TRBV5-1
ASSLLRMGGDTSTEAF
>TRBJ2-2|.|TRBV5-6
ASSLFVGELF
>TRBJ2-7|once|TRBV19
ASRDDRKNYEQY
>TRBJ2-3|.|TRBV5-1
ASSFTSGTTDTQY
>TRBJ1-5|.|TRBV28
ASRLPQGAQPQH
>TRBJ2-5|.|TRBV7-7
ASSPGTRGGETQY
>TRBJ2-2|.|TRBV5-1
ASSLGLAGSNAGELF
>TRBJ2-1|.|TRBV9
ASSVEIGQGPYNEQF
>TRBJ2-7|.|TRBV7-9
ASSRGGGYEQY
>TRBJ1-5|.|TRBV19
ASSIGKGQINQPQH
>TRBJ2-1|.|TRBV19
ASSMAGGSKYNEQF
>TRBJ2-7|.|TRBV6-5
ASTPGQGEREQY
>TRBJ2-1|.|TRBV18
ASSPNQRSVVAGGDEQF
>TRBJ2-3|.|TRBV5-1
ASSLTLDTDTQY
>TRBJ1-3|.|TRBV5-5
ASSKGGSGNTIY
>TRBJ1-5|once|TRBV18
ASSLGPGGDQPQH
>TRBJ1-2|.|TRBV19
ASSISGQNYGYT
>TRBJ1-2|.|TRBV6-6
ASQQTGGAFGYT
>TRBJ2-2|.|TRBV9
ASSGQGNTGELF
>TRBJ1-1|.|TRBV29-1
SVDAGRGTEAF
>TRBJ2-7|.|TRBV5-4
ASSIQGNSYEQY
>TRBJ1-1|.|TRBV5-1
ASSPDREGETEAF
>TRBJ1-1|.|TRBV2
ASYSNTEAF
>TRBJ2-7|.|TRBV18
ASSADRVPYEQY
>TRBJ2-3|.|TRBV5-1
ASSLGQGPNTDTQY
>TRBJ2-5|.|TRBV5-1
ASRHPQETQY
>TRBJ2-3|.|TRBV27
ASSLFRGLGGDTQY
>TRBJ1-5|once|TRBV28
ASSLYGRINQPQH
>TRBJ2-7|.|TRBV7-2
ASSFNSGYEQY
>TRBJ2-7|.|TRBV4-2
ASSQEQGGFYEQY
>TRBJ2-5|.|TRBV5-4
ASSLKQGNLVETQY
>TRBJ1-4|once|TRBV19
ASSTTVSTNEKLF
>TRBJ2-5|.|TRBV7-2
ASSRSHRAETQY
>TRBJ2-1|.|TRBV2
ASSVAGGRNDEQF
>TRBJ1-1|.|TRBV6-5
ASSNPLLLNTEAF
>TRBJ2-3|few|TRBV7-6
ASSLYSTDTQY
>TRBJ1-4|once|TRBV5-1
ASSLGRVGEKLF
>TRBJ2-1|.|TRBV10-2
ASSELASGLGSSYNEQF
>TRBJ1-4|.|TRBV29-1
SVVDSAHEKLF